This is a list of T cell receptor beta chains from one sample in a study of blood T cell repertoires in COVID-19. Sequenced by immunoSEQ multiplex PCR; TCRdb stores in-frame clones only, minus some. Among around 700,000 clones listed, more than 80% were seen once. The sequencing input was peripheral blood. Every receptor here comes from a woman under 30 with acute or convalescent COVID-19. Each CDR3 is given with its conserved first and last residue. The D gene is left open where the match is weak. The size of a clone is reported for some rows only, either as once, few or many, or as a class for expanded clones.

TRBV29-1	TRBJ1-5	.	.	TGCAGCGTTAGAAAGGGGGTAAATGGGGAGCCCCAGCATTTT	CSVRKGVNGEPQHF
TRBV27	TRBJ2-7	.	.	TGTGCCAGCAGTTTATGGGGGGGCTCCGAGCAGTACTTC	CASSLWGGSEQYF
TRBV27	TRBJ1-1	.	.	TGTGCCAGCGCCGGGGGGAACACTGAAGCTTTCTTT	CASAGGNTEAFF
TRBV6-1	TRBJ2-3	.	.	TGTGCCAGCAGTGAAGTAGGGGGGGTAAGCACAGATACGCAGTATTTT	CASSEVGGVSTDTQYF
TRBV10-2	TRBJ1-1	.	.	TGCGCCAGCAGTGACTCCCTCTTGAACACTGAAGCTTTCTTT	CASSDSLLNTEAFF
TRBV7-9	TRBJ1-1	.	.	TGTGCCAGCAGCTCTATAAGGGGATCTGAAGCTTTCTTT	CASSSIRGSEAFF
TRBV11-3	TRBJ1-2	few	TRBD1	TGTGCCAGCAGCCACGACAGGGGGAACTATGGCTACACCTTC	CASSHDRGNYGYTF
TRBV2	TRBJ1-6	.	.	TGTGCCAGCAGTCCTATACCCTCGGGTTCACCCCTCCACTTT	CASSPIPSGSPLHF
TRBV6-1	TRBJ2-3	.	.	TGTGCCAGCAGTGAAGACAGACCAGATACGCAGTATTTT	CASSEDRPDTQYF
TRBV7-2	TRBJ1-5	.	.	TGTGCCAGCAGCCCAAGGGGGAGAGGGAGCCAGCCCCAGCATTTT	CASSPRGRGSQPQHF
TRBV2	TRBJ1-1	once	.	TGTGCCAGCAGTGACGGAGTCCACACTGAAGCTTTCTTT	CASSDGVHTEAFF
TRBV29-1	TRBJ2-1	.	.	TGCAGCGTTCGGGGGGACAGGACCTACAATGAGCAGTTCTTC	CSVRGDRTYNEQFF
TRBV9	TRBJ1-3	once	.	TGTGCCAGCAGCCCGTCCTCTGGAAACACCATATATTTT	CASSPSSGNTIYF
TRBV28	TRBJ1-2	.	.	TGTGCCAGCAGCCTGCGACCGGGGACACTCAACTATGGCTACACCTTC	CASSLRPGTLNYGYTF
TRBV10-2	TRBJ1-5	once	.	TGCGCCAGCAGTGAGTCGTGGGGGGGCAATCAGCCCCAGCATTTT	CASSESWGGNQPQHF
TRBV9	TRBJ2-3	.	TRBD1	TGTGCCAGCAGCGTAGGGGGACAGGGTGTAGATACGCAGTATTTT	CASSVGGQGVDTQYF
TRBV12-2	TRBJ1-1	.	.	TGTGCAAGTCGCTTGACAGGGATCCCTGAAGCTTTCTTT	CASRLTGIPEAFF
TRBV5-6	TRBJ1-2	.	.	TGTGCCAGCAGCTTCCCCCAGAACATCTATGGCTACACCTTC	CASSFPQNIYGYTF
TRBV27	TRBJ1-5	.	.	TGTGCCAGCAGTTTAGGCAGGGATAGCAATCAGCCCCAGCATTTT	CASSLGRDSNQPQHF
TRBV7-2	TRBJ2-7	.	TRBD1	TGTGCCAGCAGCCCTCCCCGGGGACAGGGTACCTACGAGCAGTACTTC	CASSPPRGQGTYEQYF
TRBV9	TRBJ1-2	.	.	TGTGCCAGCAGCCCCTATTCGAGTAGCAGTAAATATGGCTACACCTTC	CASSPYSSSSKYGYTF
TRBV4-1	TRBJ2-2	.	TRBD1	TGCGCCAGCAGCTATGGACAGGGCGTCGGGGAGCTGTTTTTT	CASSYGQGVGELFF
TRBV9	TRBJ2-5	.	TRBD1	TGTGCCAGCACCACAGGCCCGGGACAGGAGACCCAGTACTTC	CASTTGPGQETQYF
TRBV6-5	TRBJ1-6	.	.	TGTGCCAGCAGACAGACAGCATCCGATAATTCACCCCTCCACTTT	CASRQTASDNSPLHF
TRBV18	TRBJ2-5	.	.	TGTGCCAGCTCACCAGTCGGAGAGACCCAGTACTTC	CASSPVGETQYF
TRBV7-9	TRBJ1-1	few	.	TGTGCCAGCAGCTTAGGGACAGAGGAAGCTTTCTTT	CASSLGTEEAFF
TRBV15	TRBJ1-4	.	TRBD1	TGTGCCACCAGCAGAAGACAGGGCCCTGAAAAACTGTTTTTT	CATSRRQGPEKLFF
TRBV3-1/TRBV3-2	TRBJ2-2	.	.	TGTGCCAGCAGCCAAGACAGTCGCCGGGAGCTGTTTTTT	CASSQDSRRELFF
TRBV13	TRBJ2-1	.	.	TGTGCCAGCAGCCACTCCCTCGGGGGGCCCTACAATGAGCAGTTCTTC	CASSHSLGGPYNEQFF
TRBV6-2/TRBV6-3	TRBJ1-1	.	.	TGTGCCAGCAGTTACTCTCAGGGTTTCTCTGAAGCTTTCTTT	CASSYSQGFSEAFF
TRBV25-1	TRBJ1-1	.	.	TGTGCCAGCAGTGAAGATAGGGGAAGCCTGAACACTGAAGCTTTCTTT	CASSEDRGSLNTEAFF
TRBV2	TRBJ1-3	.	TRBD1	TGTGCCAGCCTAAGACAGGGGGCTGGAGGAAACACCATATATTTT	CASLRQGAGGNTIYF
TRBV29-1	TRBJ2-7	.	TRBD1	TGCAGCGCGACAGGGGGCAACGAGCAGTACTTC	CSATGGNEQYF
TRBV7-8	TRBJ1-3	once	TRBD1	TGTGCCAGCAGCCCTCGGGACAGGGTGGCGAACACCATATATTTT	CASSPRDRVANTIYF
TRBV24-1	TRBJ1-1	.	.	TGTGCCACCAGTGGGACAGCGAACACTGAAGCTTTCTTT	CATSGTANTEAFF
TRBV15	TRBJ2-7	once	TRBD1	TGTGCCACCAGCAGAGATCGACAGGGGCTCTCCTACGAGCAGTACTTC	CATSRDRQGLSYEQYF
TRBV10-3	TRBJ2-5	.	.	TGTGCCATCAGTGACTCTTATGTAGAGACCCAGTACTTC	CAISDSYVETQYF
TRBV7-2	TRBJ1-1	.	.	TGTGCCAGCAGGGGGGGAGGTCGTATGTCCACTGAAGCTTTCTTT	CASRGGGRMSTEAFF
TRBV9	TRBJ2-1	.	.	TGTGCCAGCACCGGGGATGCCTACAATGAGCAGTTCTTC	CASTGDAYNEQFF